The clone carrying this T cell receptor beta chain was observed many times. Its target is unknown. The data derive from a study of Graves' ophthalmopathy and Graves' hyperthyroidism. General study results and limits: Blood samples also showed most expanded thyroid clonotypes exceeding 0.001 frequency.

Amplified material comprised TCR beta CDR3 regions derived from RNA transcripts. Second-round multiplex PCR came after a first-round RT-PCR that employed HTBI primers. TCRdb independently ran MiXCR on the multiplex PCR reads; one entry per CDR3 protein. The repertoire includes a few hundred thousand distinct CDR3 sequences, about 17% of them detected once, and around 2.4% sits in the top ten. Germline CDR1 is KGHSH and CDR2 is LQKENI. The CDR3 is 12 residues long. Trimming stripped 2 bases from V and 3 bases from J, with 5 bases between. This chain links TRBV18 with TRBJ2-7; D is undetermined. The sequenced material came from peripheral blood. The receptor's source is an adult woman with stable Graves' hyperthyroidism. CDR3 coding DNA: TGTGCCAGCTCACCAAACTACTACGAGCAGTACTTC. Its translation is CASSPNYYEQYF. Based on the CDR3 plus reference TRBV18 and TRBJ2-7, the full variable domain is NAGVMQNPRHLVRRRGQEARLRCSPMKGHSHVYWYRQLPEEGLKFMVYLQKENIIDESGMPKERFSAEFPKEGPSILRIQQVVRGDSAAYFCASSPNYYEQYFGPGTRLTVT.